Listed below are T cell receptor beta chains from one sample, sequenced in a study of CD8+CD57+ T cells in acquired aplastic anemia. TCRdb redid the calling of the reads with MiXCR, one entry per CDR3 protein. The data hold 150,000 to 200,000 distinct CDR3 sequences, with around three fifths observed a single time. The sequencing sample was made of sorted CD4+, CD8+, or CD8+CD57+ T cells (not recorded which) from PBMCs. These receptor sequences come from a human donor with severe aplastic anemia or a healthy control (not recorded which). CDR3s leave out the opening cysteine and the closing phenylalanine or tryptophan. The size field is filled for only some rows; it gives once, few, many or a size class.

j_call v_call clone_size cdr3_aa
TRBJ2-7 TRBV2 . ARGGGISEQY
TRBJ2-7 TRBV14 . ASSQGLAVTYEQY
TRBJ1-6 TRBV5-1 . ASSPQGGDNSPLH
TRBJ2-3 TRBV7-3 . ASSDGQGYSSTDTQY
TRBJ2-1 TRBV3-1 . ASSQGWGTEQF
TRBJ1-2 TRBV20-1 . SARVGPARNYGYT
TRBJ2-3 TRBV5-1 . ASSGQGPDTQY
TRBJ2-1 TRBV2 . ASSEMAGGTGYNEQF
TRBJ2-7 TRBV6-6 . ASSRTGGGEQY
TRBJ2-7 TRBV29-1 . SAGTGGNYEQY
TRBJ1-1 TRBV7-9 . ASSLAGGTGESEAF
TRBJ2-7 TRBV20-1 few SAADFPEQY
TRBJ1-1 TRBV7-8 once ASSLIPLGGTEAF
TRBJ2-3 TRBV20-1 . SALTSGYTDTQY
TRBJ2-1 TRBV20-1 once SGSTGGGYNEQF
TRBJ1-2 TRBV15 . ATSRPKDRRVDYT
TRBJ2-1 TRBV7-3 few ASSLNVFGGTHTDTQF
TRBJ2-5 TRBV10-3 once AIRGETQY
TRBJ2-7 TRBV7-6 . ASSPGAGYAREQY
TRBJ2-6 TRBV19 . ATSRGTSGANVLT
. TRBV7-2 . ASSIVAGGSETQY
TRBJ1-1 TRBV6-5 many ASSADSMNTEAF
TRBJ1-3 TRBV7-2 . ASSFSPAASGNTIY
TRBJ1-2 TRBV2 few ASSLQGARGYT
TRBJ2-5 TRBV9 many ASSPRTDQETQY
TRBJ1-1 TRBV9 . ASSADTEAF
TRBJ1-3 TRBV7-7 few AVGTDGSGNTIY
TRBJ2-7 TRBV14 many ASSQVAVYEQY
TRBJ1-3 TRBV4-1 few ASSQGPFSGNTIY
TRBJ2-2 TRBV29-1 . SADHFNTGELF
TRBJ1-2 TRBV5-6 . ASSLEQPLNYGYT
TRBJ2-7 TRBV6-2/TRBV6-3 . ASSYSKLAGDYEQY
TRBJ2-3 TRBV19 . ASSPVQGSTDTQY
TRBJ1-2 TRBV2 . ARSDRAQGYT
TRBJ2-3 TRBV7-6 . ASSSGTSRTDTQY
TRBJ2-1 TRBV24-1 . ATSDYGAGSMEQF
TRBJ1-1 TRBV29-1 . SADAGLQNTEAF
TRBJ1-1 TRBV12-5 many ASGPGTDTEAF
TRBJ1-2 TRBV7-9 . ASSQNLYGYT
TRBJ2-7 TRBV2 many ASSVYGTSGDYEQY
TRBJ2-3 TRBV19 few ASTSGQGHTDTQY